This TCR beta chain is drawn from a study of PD-L1 blockade in urothelial cancer. A remark on this clone: Its specificity is not known.

General study findings and limits: A pretreatment blood TCR clonality that fell below the median predicted better progression-free and overall survival.

Into every PCR, synthetic TCR analog templates were spiked. Generated by immunoSEQ multiplex PCR, the TCRdb table keeps only in-frame clones and is missing some. The data contain fewer than 85,000 clones, more than 70% of them singletons. The germline V and J ends were trimmed by 2 bases and 5 bases, with 6 bases remaining between them. CDR3 length: 13 amino acids. Germline loops: CDR1 SEHNR, CDR2 FQNEAQ (reference sequence). Described time point: peripheral blood 6 weeks after treatment start. The material sequenced was PBMCs, taken around atezolizumab (anti-PD-L1) treatment. This chain joins TRBV7-9 and TRBJ2-2; D might be TRBD2 (5 bases). The receptor comes from a man aged 55 to 70 with urothelial cancer. The CDR3 DNA reads TGTGCCAGCAGCTTACCGGGGACCGGGGAGCTGTTTTTT. Protein: CASSLPGTGELFF.